This T cell receptor beta chain was captured by sequencing in a study of blood T cell repertoires in COVID-19. Study-wide background: Sample material is recorded as cDNA or gDNA derived from T cells, B-cell-depleted T cells, or PBMCs.

CDR3 length: 13 residues. Germline V gene sequence: CDR1 SGHNT, CDR2 YYREEE (reference sequence). Trimming removed 4 bases at V and 1 base at J, with 8 bases between. Authors' data handling: Researchers report that nucleated cell counts were estimated from reference gene primer amplification. Repertoires were generated with immunoSEQ multiplex PCR, while TCRdb's copy carries only in-frame clones and drops some. The DNA gave D and trimming, while V, J and clone size come from that table. The data hold 62,000 or so clones, with approximately 80% observed a single time. Living in about two dozen US areas, the participants were between 18 and 89 years of age. Assignment of participants to cohorts was predicated upon participant-reported clinical history.

The specimen sequenced was PBMCs or T cells enriched from blood (not recorded which). The clonotype originates from a woman between 40 and 55 years old with acute COVID-19. V and J are TRBV5-4 and TRBJ1-1; D not resolved. CDR3 loop: CASSRTRNTEAFF. The CDR3 DNA follows: TGTGCCAGCAGCCGAACACGGAACACTGAAGCTTTCTTT.